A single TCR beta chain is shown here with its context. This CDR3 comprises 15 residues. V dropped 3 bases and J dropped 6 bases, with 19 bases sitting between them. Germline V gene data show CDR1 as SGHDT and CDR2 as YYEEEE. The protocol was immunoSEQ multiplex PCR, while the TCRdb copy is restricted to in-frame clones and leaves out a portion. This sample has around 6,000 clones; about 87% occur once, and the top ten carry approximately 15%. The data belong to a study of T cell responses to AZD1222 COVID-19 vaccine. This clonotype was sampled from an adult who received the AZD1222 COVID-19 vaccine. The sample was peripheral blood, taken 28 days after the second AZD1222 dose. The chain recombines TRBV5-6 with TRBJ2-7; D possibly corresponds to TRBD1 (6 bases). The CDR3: CASSSWLTGLVEQYF. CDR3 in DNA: TGTGCCAGCAGCTCCTGGCTCACAGGGCTCGTCGAGCAGTACTTC.